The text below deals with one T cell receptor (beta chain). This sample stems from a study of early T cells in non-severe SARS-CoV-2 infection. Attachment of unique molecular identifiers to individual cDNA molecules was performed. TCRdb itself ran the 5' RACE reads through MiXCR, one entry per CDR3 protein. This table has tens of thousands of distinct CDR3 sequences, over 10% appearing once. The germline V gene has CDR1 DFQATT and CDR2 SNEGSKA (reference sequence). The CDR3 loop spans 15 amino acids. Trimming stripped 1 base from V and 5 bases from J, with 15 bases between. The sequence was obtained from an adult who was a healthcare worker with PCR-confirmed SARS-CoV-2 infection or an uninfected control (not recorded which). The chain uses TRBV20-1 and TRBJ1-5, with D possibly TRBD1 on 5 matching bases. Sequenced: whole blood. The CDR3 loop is CSARGGRGEHQPQHF. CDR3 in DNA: TGCAGTGCTAGAGGTGGGAGGGGAGAACATCAGCCCCAGCATTTT.